The rows below give T cell receptor beta chains drawn from one sample of a study of blood T cell repertoires in COVID-19. TCRdb keeps only in-frame clones here, not all; method: immunoSEQ multiplex PCR. The sample has about 220,000 clones, about 80% seen once. The specimen sequenced was PBMCs or T cells enriched from blood (not recorded which). These receptors were collected from a woman in her thirties or forties with acute COVID-19. CDR3s include the opening cysteine and the closing phenylalanine or tryptophan. A D gene is named only where the DNA matches it firmly. Only some rows state a clone size, as once, few, many or a class for expanded clones.

CDR3 protein	CDR3 DNA	CDR3 length	V gene	J gene	D gene	clone size
CASSLSPNTEAFF	TGTGCCAGTAGCCTGTCCCCGAACACTGAAGCTTTCTTT	13	TRBV19	TRBJ1-1	-	-
CASSMVVGEGGYGYTF	TGTGCCAGTAGTATGGTTGTCGGGGAAGGTGGCTATGGCTACACCTTC	16	TRBV19	TRBJ1-2	-	-
CASSQAQYRASGNTIYF	TGTGCCAGCAGCCAAGCCCAATACAGGGCTTCTGGAAACACCATATATTTT	17	TRBV14	TRBJ1-3	-	-
CSVDSGGIYSEQFF	TGCAGCGTTGATAGCGGGGGGATTTATAGTGAGCAGTTCTTC	14	TRBV29-1	TRBJ2-1	TRBD2	once
CASSVKRPYHVGRGEKLFF	TGTGCCAGCAGCGTAAAGAGGCCCTATCATGTCGGGAGGGGTGAAAAACTGTTTTTT	19	TRBV9	TRBJ1-4	-	-
CASSPYRGGWSNQPQHF	TGTGCCAGCAGTCCATACAGGGGTGGGTGGAGCAATCAGCCCCAGCATTTT	17	TRBV28	TRBJ1-5	TRBD1	-
CASSQDGRRSSYNEQFF	TGCGCCAGCAGCCAAGATGGGAGAAGGTCCTCCTACAATGAGCAGTTCTTC	17	TRBV4-1	TRBJ2-1	-	once
CASSQTGRIYEQYF	TGTGCCAGCTCACAGACAGGCCGCATCTACGAGCAGTACTTC	14	TRBV18	TRBJ2-7	-	-
CASSLVPGSGANVLTF	TGTGCCAGCAGCTTAGTCCCGGGCTCTGGGGCCAACGTCCTGACTTTC	16	TRBV7-6	TRBJ2-6	-	-
CATAPDQETQYF	TGTGCCACAGCGCCGGACCAAGAGACCCAGTACTTC	12	TRBV2	TRBJ2-5	-	-
CASSGVAGGPGETQYF	TGTGCCAGCAGTGGGGTAGCGGGGGGGCCTGGAGAGACCCAGTACTTC	16	TRBV2	TRBJ2-5	TRBD2	-
CASSNRLASTDTQYF	TGTGCCAGCAGTAATCGACTAGCAAGCACAGATACGCAGTATTTT	15	TRBV6-2/TRBV6-3	TRBJ2-3	TRBD2	-
CASSYRAPEAFF	TGTGCCAGCAGCTACAGGGCGCCTGAAGCTTTCTTT	12	TRBV5-6	TRBJ1-1	-	-
CASSVKAGNNEQFF	TGTGCCAGCAGTGTAAAGGCGGGCAACAATGAGCAGTTCTTC	14	TRBV2	TRBJ2-1	-	-
CASSFSGNEQFF	TGTGCCAGCAGTTTTTCAGGAAATGAGCAGTTCTTC	12	TRBV28	TRBJ2-1	-	-
CASSALGGPLHF	TGTGCCAGCAGCGCCCTAGGAGGACCCCTCCACTTT	12	TRBV7-3	TRBJ1-6	-	-
CSVEYRAADLWGYTF	TGCAGCGTTGAATATAGGGCAGCGGACCTTTGGGGCTACACCTTC	15	TRBV29-1	TRBJ1-2	-	-
CSVEGTSGRASYNEQFF	TGCAGCGTTGAAGGGACTAGCGGGAGGGCCTCCTACAATGAGCAGTTCTTC	17	TRBV29-1	TRBJ2-1	TRBD2	few
CASSQVLTGTGRANYGYTF	TGTGCCAGCAGCCAAGTGCTTACCGGGACAGGGCGCGCCAACTATGGCTACACCTTC	19	TRBV3-1/TRBV3-2	TRBJ1-2	TRBD1	-
CASNQGYSNQPQHF	TGTGCCAGCAACCAGGGTTATAGCAATCAGCCCCAGCATTTT	14	TRBV28	TRBJ1-5	-	-
CASSESQTRSYGYTF	TGTGCCAGCAGTGAAAGCCAGACTAGGTCTTATGGCTACACCTTC	15	TRBV2	TRBJ1-2	-	-
CAISATTSGRDTQYF	TGTGCCATCAGTGCGACGACTAGCGGGAGGGATACGCAGTATTTT	15	TRBV10-3	TRBJ2-3	TRBD2	few
CSVEWRPSSYNEQFF	TGCAGCGTTGAATGGCGCCCTAGCTCCTACAATGAGCAGTTCTTC	15	TRBV29-1	TRBJ2-1	-	-
CAISAQGVYYGYTF	TGTGCCATCAGTGCACAGGGGGTCTACTATGGCTACACCTTC	14	TRBV10-3	TRBJ1-2	TRBD1	once
CASSSPRASTDTQYF	TGTGCCAGCAGCTCTCCTAGAGCGAGCACAGATACGCAGTATTTT	15	TRBV6-2/TRBV6-3	TRBJ2-3	-	-
CAWNPGGSGNTIYF	TGTGCCTGGAATCCAGGGGGCTCAGGAAACACCATATATTTT	14	TRBV30	TRBJ1-3	TRBD1	-
CASSWDRVGYGYTF	TGTGCCAGCAGCTGGGACAGGGTCGGCTATGGCTACACCTTC	14	TRBV5-5	TRBJ1-2	TRBD1	-
CASRQQGGNEKLFF	TGTGCCAGCAGACAACAGGGGGGAAATGAAAAACTGTTTTTT	14	TRBV6-5	TRBJ1-4	TRBD1	-
CASSFETGLNSPLHF	TGTGCCAGCAGCTTCGAGACAGGGCTAAATTCACCCCTCCACTTT	15	TRBV2	TRBJ1-6	TRBD1	once
CASSFGQTYEQYF	TGCGCCAGCAGCTTTGGCCAGACCTACGAGCAGTACTTC	13	TRBV5-1	TRBJ2-7	-	once
CASSPTPTGANYGYTF	TGTGCCAGCAGCCCTACCCCGACAGGGGCTAACTATGGCTACACCTTC	16	TRBV7-2	TRBJ1-2	TRBD1	-
CASSQFWGPNNEQFF	TGTGCCAGCAGCCAGTTTTGGGGGCCTAACAATGAGCAGTTCTTC	15	TRBV7-2	TRBJ2-1	-	-
CASSFSSSSGNTIYF	TGTGCCAGCAGTTTCTCGTCGAGCTCTGGAAACACCATATATTTT	15	TRBV28	TRBJ1-3	-	-
CASSRTSQDEQYF	TGCGCCAGCAGCCGGACTAGCCAGGACGAGCAGTACTTC	13	TRBV5-1	TRBJ2-7	TRBD2	few
CASSAGSGLREQYF	TGCGCCAGCAGTGCAGGATCGGGACTAAGGGAGCAGTACTTC	14	TRBV10-1	TRBJ2-7	TRBD2	-
CASRKQGSQPQHF	TGCGCCAGCAGGAAACAGGGTTCTCAGCCCCAGCATTTT	13	TRBV10-2	TRBJ1-5	-	-
CASSQVAGDPHEQFF	TGTGCCAGCAGCCAAGTGGCGGGAGACCCCCATGAGCAGTTCTTC	15	TRBV4-2	TRBJ2-1	TRBD2	-
CASSLESDRWDF	TGCGCCAGCAGCTTGGAATCGGACAGGTGGGACTTC	12	TRBV5-1	TRBJ2-7	TRBD1	-
CASSQRSGAPQYF	TGTGCCAGCAGCCAACGAAGCGGGGCCCCCCAGTATTTT	13	TRBV3-1/TRBV3-2	TRBJ2-3	TRBD2	-
CASSLFRVRGLGDSPLHF	TGTGCCAGCAGCTTATTCCGGGTCAGGGGGCTCGGCGATTCACCCCTCCACTTT	18	TRBV11-2	TRBJ1-6	TRBD1	-
CASSPRRQVNEQYF	TGTGCCAGCAGCCCGCGGAGACAGGTCAACGAGCAGTACTTC	14	TRBV3-1/TRBV3-2	TRBJ2-7	-	few
CASSPSGPPPDTQYF	TGTGCCAGCAGCCCTAGCGGGCCTCCCCCAGATACGCAGTATTTT	15	TRBV3-1/TRBV3-2	TRBJ2-3	TRBD2	-
CASSSLGLAGDEQYF	TGTGCCAGCAGCTCCCTCGGACTAGCGGGAGACGAGCAGTACTTC	15	TRBV7-3	TRBJ2-7	TRBD2	-
CASSVAGRESRNEQFF	TGTGCCAGCAGCGTAGCGGGGCGGGAGAGTAGAAATGAGCAGTTCTTC	16	TRBV9	TRBJ2-1	TRBD2	-
CASSPTGDRGETQYF	TGTGCCAGCTCACCAACAGGGGACAGGGGGGAGACCCAGTACTTC	15	TRBV18	TRBJ2-5	TRBD1	-
CTSSQRTMNEQFF	TGCACCAGCAGCCAAAGGACTATGAATGAGCAGTTCTTC	13	TRBV1	TRBJ2-1	-	-
CSVEVVFGYTF	TGCAGCGTTGAAGTCGTTTTTGGCTACACCTTC	11	TRBV29-1	TRBJ1-2	-	many
CACRSKNTYNEQFF	TGTGCCTGCCGATCCAAAAACACCTACAATGAGCAGTTCTTC	14	TRBV30	TRBJ2-1	-	-
CASSLDTRVETQYF	TGTGCCAGCAGCTTGGATACCAGGGTGGAGACCCAGTACTTC	14	TRBV5-6	TRBJ2-5	-	-
CASSNTGDTGELFF	TGTGCCAGTAGTAATACAGGGGATACCGGGGAGCTGTTTTTT	14	TRBV19	TRBJ2-2	TRBD1	-
CASSQESIAGGKTGELFF	TGCGCCAGCAGCCAAGAATCAATAGCGGGAGGAAAAACCGGGGAGCTGTTTTTT	18	TRBV4-1	TRBJ2-2	TRBD2	many
CASSWGGSTDTQYF	TGCGCCAGCAGCTGGGGGGGGAGCACAGATACGCAGTATTTT	14	TRBV4-3	TRBJ2-3	TRBD2	-
CASSLEPPRQSRGTSLAFF	TGTGCCAGCAGCCTAGAACCCCCCAGACAAAGCCGGGGGACCTCTCTAGCTTTCTTT	19	TRBV27	TRBJ1-1	-	-
CASSLPLTSGRGTGELFF	TGCGCCAGCAGCTTGCCGCTGACTAGCGGGAGGGGTACCGGGGAGCTGTTTTTT	18	TRBV5-1	TRBJ2-2	TRBD2	-
CASSQDRGQGQVSYEQYF	TGTGCCAGCAGCCAAGATCGGGGACAGGGACAAGTGTCCTACGAGCAGTACTTC	18	TRBV3-1/TRBV3-2	TRBJ2-7	TRBD1	-
CASSLWQGGNTIYF	TGTGCCAGCAGTTTATGGCAGGGGGGAAACACCATATATTTT	14	TRBV28	TRBJ1-3	-	few
CASSAREGRGYTF	TGTGCCAGCAGCGCAAGGGAAGGGAGGGGCTACACCTTC	13	TRBV6-5	TRBJ1-2	-	-
CASSPLPGQGRNEQFF	TGTGCCAGCAGCCCCCTCCCCGGACAGGGGAGGAATGAGCAGTTCTTC	16	TRBV28	TRBJ2-1	TRBD1	-
CASSIGPEGSTEAFF	TGTGCCAGTAGTATTGGGCCGGAGGGTTCCACTGAAGCTTTCTTT	15	TRBV19	TRBJ1-1	-	-
CASSQGQAFYGYTF	TGTGCCAGCAGCCAGGGACAGGCGTTCTATGGCTACACCTTC	14	TRBV2	TRBJ1-2	TRBD1	-